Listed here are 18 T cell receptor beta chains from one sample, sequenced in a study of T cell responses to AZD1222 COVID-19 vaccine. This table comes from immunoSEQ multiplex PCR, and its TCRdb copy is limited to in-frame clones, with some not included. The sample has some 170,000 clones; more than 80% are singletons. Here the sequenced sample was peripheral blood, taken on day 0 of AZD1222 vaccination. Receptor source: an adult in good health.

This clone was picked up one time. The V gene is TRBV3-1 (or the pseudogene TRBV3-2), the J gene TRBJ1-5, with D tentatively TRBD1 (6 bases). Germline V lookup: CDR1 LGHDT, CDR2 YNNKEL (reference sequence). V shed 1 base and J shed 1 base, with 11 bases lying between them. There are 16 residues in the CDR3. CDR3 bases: TGTGCCAGCAGCCAAGGTATGGGGGCGAGCAATCAGCCCCAGCATTTT. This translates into CASSQGMGASNQPQHF.

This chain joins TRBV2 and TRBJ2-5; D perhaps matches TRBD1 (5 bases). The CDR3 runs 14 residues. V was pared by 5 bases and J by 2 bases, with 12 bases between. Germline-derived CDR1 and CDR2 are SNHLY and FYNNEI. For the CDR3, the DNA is TGTGCCAGCAGTCAGGGTGCGAGGCAAGAGACCCAGTACTTC. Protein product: CASSQGARQETQYF.

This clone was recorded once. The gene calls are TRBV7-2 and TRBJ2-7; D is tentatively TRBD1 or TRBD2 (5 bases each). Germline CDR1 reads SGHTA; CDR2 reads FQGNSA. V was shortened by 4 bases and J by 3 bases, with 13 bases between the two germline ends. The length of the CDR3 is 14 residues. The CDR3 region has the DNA TGTGCCAGCAGCTCGGGGACGGGAAGCTACGAGCAGTACTTC. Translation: CASSSGTGSYEQYF.

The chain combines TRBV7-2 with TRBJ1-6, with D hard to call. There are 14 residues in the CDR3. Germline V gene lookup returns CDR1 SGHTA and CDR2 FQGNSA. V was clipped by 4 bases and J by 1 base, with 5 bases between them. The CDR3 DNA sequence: TGTGCCAGCAGCTCTGGGTCCTATAATTCACCCCTCCACTTT. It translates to CASSSGSYNSPLHF.

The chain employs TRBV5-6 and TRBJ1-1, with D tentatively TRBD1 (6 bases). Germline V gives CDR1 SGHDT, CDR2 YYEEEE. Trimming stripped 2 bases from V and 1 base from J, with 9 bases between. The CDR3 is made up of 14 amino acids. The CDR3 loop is CASSFRGQNTEAFF. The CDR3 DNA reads TGTGCCAGCAGCTTTCGGGGACAGAACACTGAAGCTTTCTTT.

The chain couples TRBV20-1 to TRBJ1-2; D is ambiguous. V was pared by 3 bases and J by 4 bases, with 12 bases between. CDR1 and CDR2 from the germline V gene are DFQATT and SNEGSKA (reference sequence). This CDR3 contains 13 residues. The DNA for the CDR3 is TGCAGTGCTAGTGCCGGGCCCCTCTATGGCTACACCTTC. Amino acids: CSASAGPLYGYTF.

The CDR3 protein is CASSWTSGSDTQYF. CDR3 sequence (DNA): TGTGCCAGCAGTTGGACTAGCGGGAGCGATACGCAGTATTTT. The chain recombines TRBV2 with TRBJ2-3; 13 positions match TRBD2. The CDR3 covers 14 residues. Germline CDR1 reads SNHLY; CDR2 reads FYNNEI. Losses at the gene ends were 5 bases for V and 6 bases for J; bases not matched to a gene: 2.

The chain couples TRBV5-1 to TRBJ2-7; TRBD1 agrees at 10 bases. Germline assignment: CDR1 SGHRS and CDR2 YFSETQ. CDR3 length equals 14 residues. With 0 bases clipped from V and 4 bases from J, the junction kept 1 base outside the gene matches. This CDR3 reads CASSLGGQGYEQYF. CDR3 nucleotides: TGCGCCAGCAGCTTGGGGGGACAGGGGTACGAGCAGTACTTC.

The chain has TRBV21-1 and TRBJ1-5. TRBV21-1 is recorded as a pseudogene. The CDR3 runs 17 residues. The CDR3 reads CASSKKEEGRANQPQHF. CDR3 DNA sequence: TGTGCCAGCAGCAAAAAAGAGGAGGGCAGGGCCAATCAGCCCCAGCATTTT.

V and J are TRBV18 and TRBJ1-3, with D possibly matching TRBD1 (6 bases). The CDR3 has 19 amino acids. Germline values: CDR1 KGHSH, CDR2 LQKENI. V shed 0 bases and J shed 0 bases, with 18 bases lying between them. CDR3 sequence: CASSPPGTRIVNSGNTIYF. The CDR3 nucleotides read TGTGCCAGCTCACCACCGGGGACACGTATAGTCAACTCTGGAAACACCATATATTTT.

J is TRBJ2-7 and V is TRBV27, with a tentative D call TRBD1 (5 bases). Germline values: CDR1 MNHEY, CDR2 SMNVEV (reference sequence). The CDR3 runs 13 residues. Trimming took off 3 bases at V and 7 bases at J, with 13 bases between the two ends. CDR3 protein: CASSLTAGREQYF. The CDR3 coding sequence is TGTGCCAGCAGTTTGACAGCTGGCCGGGAGCAGTACTTC.

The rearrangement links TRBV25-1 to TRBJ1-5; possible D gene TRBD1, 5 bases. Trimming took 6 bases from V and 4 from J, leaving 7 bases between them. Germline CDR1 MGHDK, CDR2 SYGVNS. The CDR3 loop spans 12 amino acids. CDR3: CASRGPNQPQHF. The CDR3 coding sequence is TGTGCCAGCAGGGGGCCGAATCAGCCCCAGCATTTT.

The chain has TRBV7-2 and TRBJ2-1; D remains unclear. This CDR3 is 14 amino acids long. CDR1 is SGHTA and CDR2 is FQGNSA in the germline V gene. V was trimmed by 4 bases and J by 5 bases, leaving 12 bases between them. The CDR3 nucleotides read TGTGCCAGCAGCTCACGACCCTTAGACAATGAGCAGTTCTTC. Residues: CASSSRPLDNEQFF.

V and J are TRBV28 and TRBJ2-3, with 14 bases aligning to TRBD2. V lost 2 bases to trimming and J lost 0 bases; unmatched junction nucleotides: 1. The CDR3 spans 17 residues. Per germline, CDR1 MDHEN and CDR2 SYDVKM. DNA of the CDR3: TGTGCCAGCAGTTTAGGACTAGCGGGAGGCAGCACAGATACGCAGTATTTT. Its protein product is CASSLGLAGGSTDTQYF.

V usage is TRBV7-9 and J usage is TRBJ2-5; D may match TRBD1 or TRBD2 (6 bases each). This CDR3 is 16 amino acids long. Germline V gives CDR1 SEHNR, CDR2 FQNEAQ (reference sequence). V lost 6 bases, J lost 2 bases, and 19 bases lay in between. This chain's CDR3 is CASSLSGGGTQETQYF. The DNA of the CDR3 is TGTGCCAGCAGTCTGTCGGGTGGGGGGACACAAGAGACCCAGTACTTC.

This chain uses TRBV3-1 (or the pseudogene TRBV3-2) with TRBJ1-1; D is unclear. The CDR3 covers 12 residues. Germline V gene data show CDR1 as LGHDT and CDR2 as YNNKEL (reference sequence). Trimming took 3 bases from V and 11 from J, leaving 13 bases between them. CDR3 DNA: TGTGCCAGCAGCCATGAACGGGCTTCGGCTTTCTTT. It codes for CASSHERASAFF.

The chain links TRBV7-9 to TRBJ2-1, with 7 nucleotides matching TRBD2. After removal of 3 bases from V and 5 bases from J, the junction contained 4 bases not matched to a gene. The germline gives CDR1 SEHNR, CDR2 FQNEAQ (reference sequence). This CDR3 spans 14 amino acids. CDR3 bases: TGTGCCAGCAGCTTTGGCGGGAGCGACAATGAGCAGTTCTTC. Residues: CASSFGGSDNEQFF.

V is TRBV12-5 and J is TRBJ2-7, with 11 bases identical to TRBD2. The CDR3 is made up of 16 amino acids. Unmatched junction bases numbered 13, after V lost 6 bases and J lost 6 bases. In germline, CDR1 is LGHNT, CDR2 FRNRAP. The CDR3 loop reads CASGSTYSGRAPEQYF. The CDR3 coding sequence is TGTGCTAGTGGCTCAACCTATAGCGGGAGGGCCCCCGAGCAGTACTTC. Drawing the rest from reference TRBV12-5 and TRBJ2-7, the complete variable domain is DARVTQTPRHKVTEMGQEVTMRCQPILGHNTVFWYRQTMMQGLELLAYFRNRAPLDDSGMPKDRFSAEMPDATLATLKIQPSEPRDSAVYFCASGSTYSGRAPEQYFGPGTRLTVT.